These 18 T cell receptor beta chains share one sample of origin, sequenced in a study of spatial heterogeneity in lung cancer. Study-wide results and limits: The number of expanded tumor alpha and beta chains correlated with mutation number.

The time point: sample taken at primary tumor resection. Via MiXCR, TCRdb re-called the 5' RACE reads, giving one row per CDR3 protein. The sample gives around 13,000 distinct CDR3 sequences, 4.5% to 6.5% of which show up once; more than 35% is in the top ten. For these TCRs, the target antigens are not known. The sample was lung tumor tissue, taken at surgery. All receptors derive from a male donor with early-stage non-small cell lung cancer.

This clonotype occurred many times. The CDR3 DNA reads as TGCAGTGCTAGAGTGGACGGGGATGGCGAGCAGTACTTC. This gives the protein CSARVDGDGEQYF. The chain employs TRBV20-1 and TRBJ2-7; D is perhaps TRBD2 (5 bases). The CDR3 extends over 13 amino acids. Trimming cost V 1 base and J 6 bases, with 13 bases left between them. From germline, CDR1 is DFQATT and CDR2 SNEGSKA (reference sequence).

In this sample, this clonotype turned up many times. The chain combines TRBV20-1 with TRBJ2-7; 8 nucleotides line up with TRBD2. Germline values: CDR1 DFQATT, CDR2 SNEGSKA (reference sequence). Losses at the gene ends were 0 bases for V and 2 bases for J; bases not matched to a gene: 9. The CDR3 loop spans 16 amino acids. The CDR3, as DNA: TGCAGTGCTAGAGATGGGCGCGGGGGGTTCCCCTACGAGCAGTACTTC. Its protein product is CSARDGRGGFPYEQYF.

This clonotype has ten or more counts. CDR3: CASSKQGASSYEQYV. The CDR3, as DNA: TGTGCCAGCAGCAAACAGGGAGCTAGCTCCTACGAGCAGTACGTC. This sequence joins TRBV7-3 and TRBJ2-7, with D possibly being TRBD1 (6 bases). V lost 5 bases, J lost 0 bases, and 14 bases lay in between. CDR1 and CDR2 from the germline V gene are SGHTA and FQGTGA. CDR3 length: 15 amino acids.

This clonotype was seen repeatedly, ten times or more. CDR3 loop: CASSQLVGTVGEDTQYF. CDR3 bases: TGTGCCAGCAGCCAGCTTGTTGGGACTGTAGGGGAAGATACGCAGTATTTT. The chain uses TRBV14 and TRBJ2-3, with a possible D match to TRBD2 (6 bases). Germline CDR1 and CDR2: SGHDN and FVKESK. V was cut by 3 bases and J by 5 bases, with 21 bases left in between. CDR3 length: 17 amino acids.

This clonotype was picked up many times. This chain connects TRBV10-3 to TRBJ1-5; no reliable D call. Looked up from germline, CDR1 is ENHRY and CDR2 is SYGVKD. CDR3 length equals 13 residues. V lost 6 bases to trimming and J lost 5 bases, with 11 bases between them. For the CDR3, the DNA is TGTGCCATCAGCAGGACGGAGGATCAGCCCCAGCATTTT. This translates into CAISRTEDQPQHF.

The V call is TRBV2, the J call TRBJ1-4; D might be TRBD1 (5 bases). Trimming removed 4 bases at V and 7 bases at J, with 10 bases between. The CDR3 is made up of 13 amino acids. Germline-derived CDR1 and CDR2 are SNHLY and FYNNEI. CDR3 protein: CASSALGGEKLFF. The CDR3 DNA reads TGTGCCAGCAGTGCACTCGGGGGTGAAAAACTGTTTTTT. Using reference TRBV2 and TRBJ1-4 for the parts outside the CDR3, the full variable domain is EPEVTQTPSHQVTQMGQEVILRCVPISNHLYFYWYRQILGQKVEFLVSFYNNEISEKSEIFDDQFSVERPDGSNFTLKIRSTKLEDSAMYFCASSALGGEKLFFGSGTQLSVL.

This clonotype was counted ten times or more. The chain combines TRBV20-1 with TRBJ2-5; 7 bases are a match to TRBD2. This CDR3 has 13 residues. J gave up 12 bases and V 0 bases, and 10 bases lay outside the gene matches. Germline CDR1 is DFQATT and CDR2 is SNEGSKA (reference sequence). The CDR3 reads CSARELKRGPEYF. The CDR3 DNA reads as TGCAGTGCTAGAGAGTTGAAGCGGGGACCGGAGTACTTC.

This clonotype was found many times. This chain links TRBV6-5 with TRBJ2-2; D is possibly TRBD1 or TRBD2 (6 bases each). The CDR3 has 15 residues. The V gene's germline CDR1 is MNHEY and CDR2 SVGAGI. V was shortened by 7 bases and J by 8 bases, with 20 bases between the two germline ends. In DNA, the CDR3 is TGTGCCAGCAAAGACTTACAGGGAGGTTGGGGGGAGCTGTTTTTT. Amino acids: CASKDLQGGWGELFF.

This clonotype has ten or more counts. V and J are TRBV7-9 and TRBJ2-3; 11 bases are a match to TRBD2. The germline V gene has CDR1 SEHNR and CDR2 FQNEAQ (reference sequence). The CDR3 totals 16 residues. V lost 2 bases and J lost 4; bases outside the gene matches: 5. The CDR3 DNA follows: TGTGCCAGCAGCTTATTCACTAGCGGGAGCTCAGATACGCAGTATTTT. The encoded protein is CASSLFTSGSSDTQYF.

V usage is TRBV27 and J usage is TRBJ1-5; 9 bases line up with TRBD1. This CDR3 has 14 amino acids. The trim removed 2 bases at V and 7 bases at J, leaving 3 bases unmatched. CDR1 MNHEY and CDR2 SMNVEV come from the germline V gene (reference sequence). The CDR3, as DNA: TGTGCCAGCAGTTTAAGACAGGGGGACCAGCCCCAGCATTTT. It translates to CASSLRQGDQPQHF.

This clonotype was seen ten or more times. The chain has TRBV20-1 and TRBJ1-1, with unresolved D. Per germline, CDR1 DFQATT and CDR2 SNEGSKA (reference sequence). V gave up 2 bases and J gave up 8 bases, with 12 bases separating them. The CDR3 extends over 12 amino acids. The CDR3 sequence is CSARREGGEAFF. In DNA form, the CDR3 reads TGCAGTGCTAGAAGAGAGGGCGGCGAAGCTTTCTTT.

In this sample, this clonotype turned up many times. V and J are TRBV18 and TRBJ2-7; TRBD1 matches at 7 bases. The V and J ends lost 4 bases and 2 bases, in that order; junction bases with no gene match: 2. The CDR3 is made up of 13 amino acids. Per germline, CDR1 KGHSH and CDR2 LQKENI. CDR3 protein: CASSLDRAYEQYV. The CDR3 DNA is TGTGCCAGCTCACTCGACAGGGCCTACGAGCAGTACGTC.

This clonotype was recorded at least ten times. The chain carries TRBV6-5 and TRBJ1-6; D perhaps matches TRBD1 (6 bases). This CDR3 has 15 amino acids. The germline V gene encodes CDR1 MNHEY and CDR2 SVGAGI. Trimming removed 0 bases from V and 10 bases from J, with 13 bases in between. The DNA for the CDR3 is TGTGCCAGCAGTTACTCAAGGGGGGCTGGATCACCCCTCCACTTT. It encodes CASSYSRGAGSPLHF.

This clonotype was observed at least ten times. DNA of the CDR3: TGTGCCAGCAGCTACCCGACTAGCGGGGGACCCGACTTAGCCAAAAACATTCAGTACTTC. Translated: CASSYPTSGGPDLAKNIQYF. This chain uses TRBV7-2 with TRBJ2-4, with TRBD2 identical over 12 bases. Germline CDR1 and CDR2: SGHTA and FQGNSA. The V gene end was trimmed by 4 bases and the J gene end by 0 bases; junction bases not matched to a gene: 13. The CDR3 covers 20 residues.

The sample holds many counts of this clonotype. The chain recombines TRBV29-1 with TRBJ2-1; 7 bases line up with TRBD2. The length of the CDR3 is 17 residues. CDR1 is SQVTM and CDR2 is ANQGSEA in the germline V gene. The V gene end was trimmed by 3 bases and the J gene end by 2 bases; junction bases not matched to a gene: 13. In DNA form, the CDR3 reads TGCAGCGTTGATCGGACTAGTAGAGGGACGCCCTACAATGAGCAGTTCTTC. Its translation is CSVDRTSRGTPYNEQFF.

This clonotype was recorded many times. This rearrangement joins TRBV12-3 or TRBV12-4 to TRBJ1-5; 7 bases are a match to TRBD1. The junction had 6 bases not matched to a gene; V was cut back by 5 bases and J by 5 bases. The CDR3 consists of 14 residues. This CDR3 is CASSTRGGHQPQHF. CDR3 bases: TGTGCCAGCAGTACCCGAGGGGGCCATCAGCCCCAGCATTTT.

This clonotype was observed many times. The chain has TRBV18 and TRBJ1-6, with D unclear. Germline V lookup: CDR1 KGHSH, CDR2 LQKENI. With 3 bases removed from V and 5 bases from J, the gap between germline ends came to 5 bases. CDR3 length: 13 residues. In DNA form, the CDR3 reads TGTGCCAGCTCACCGCACGATAATTCACCCCTCCACTTT. Translating it yields CASSPHDNSPLHF.

The sample holds many counts of this clonotype. The chain has TRBV2 and TRBJ2-3, with D perhaps TRBD2 (5 bases). The CDR3 has 14 amino acids. CDR1 and CDR2 (germline): SNHLY, FYNNEI. Between the trimmed V and J ends, which lost 6 bases and 1 base, there was a span of 11 bases. CDR3 in DNA: TGTGCCAGCAGAGAGCGGTTAGGCACAGATACGCAGTATTTT. Translated: CASRERLGTDTQYF.